A selection of T cell receptor beta chains follows, all from one sample in a study of technical replicates of blood from a few donors. Sequencing used immunoSEQ multiplex PCR; TCRdb keeps in-frame clones, though not all of them. The repertoire holds some 71,000 clones, with nearly 98% as singletons. The sequenced sample consisted of T cells isolated from PBMCs. Receptor source: a human donor in good health. The CDR3 runs from the conserved cysteine through the conserved F or W.

V,J,CDR3
TRBV29-1,TRBJ1-2,CSVWTNYGYTF
TRBV5-5,TRBJ1-2,CASSSRTGGANYGYTF
TRBV2,TRBJ2-7,CASSEGPGHEQYF
TRBV9,TRBJ1-1,CASSLTGLNTEAFF
TRBV7-9,TRBJ2-7,CASSARQHYEQYF
TRBV6-5,TRBJ1-2,CASTAGQGYGYTF
TRBV12-5,TRBJ2-2,CASGLVQGAHTGELFF
TRBV7-9,TRBJ1-5,CASSPETGAPQPQHF
TRBV5-4,TRBJ1-1,CATRVVSMNTEAFF
TRBV15,TRBJ1-1,CATSRDGARQTTEAFF
TRBV25-1,TRBJ1-2,CASSPGRGWGYGYTF
TRBV12-5,TRBJ2-3,CASMETDPSTDTQYF
TRBV10-3,TRBJ2-5,CAIRRERVETQYF
TRBV25-1,TRBJ2-3,CASSVTGDTQYF
TRBV28,TRBJ2-3,CASSLNLGGSGSDTQYF
TRBV10-3,TRBJ2-7,CAISEGGLAGVEYEQYF
TRBV5-6,TRBJ2-7,CASSRWRGNTPKSYEQYF
TRBV2,TRBJ2-3,CASSDVAGGTDTQYF
TRBV11-1,TRBJ1-5,CASSPGGNNQPQHF
TRBV7-2,TRBJ2-7,CASSPRAGGLYEQYF
TRBV28,TRBJ1-2,CASSYRWTGPNANYGYTF
TRBV28,TRBJ2-3,CASSFWGQGSTDTQYF
TRBV5-1,TRBJ2-1,CASSFLEGYNEQFF
TRBV25-1,TRBJ2-3,CASMSDTQYF
TRBV9,TRBJ2-6,CASSIGGTGANVLTF
TRBV5-1,TRBJ1-1,CASSLRVQGGDEAFF
TRBV7-9,TRBJ2-5,CASSSGGLRQETQYF
TRBV29-1,TRBJ1-1,CSAGQTNTEAFF
TRBV6-5,TRBJ2-7,CASSQDTNVYEQYF
TRBV11-3,TRBJ2-7,CASSLGTGDGVYEQYF
TRBV10-3,TRBJ2-7,CAISGGQVLYEQYF
TRBV13,TRBJ2-7,CASSKGQGGSYEQYF
TRBV27,TRBJ2-2,CASSSPPTRELFF
TRBV5-4,TRBJ2-2,CASRAGLAKTGELFF
TRBV19,TRBJ1-1,CASSVQGGNTEAFF
TRBV6-5,TRBJ2-1,CASSPDRVREQFF
TRBV19,TRBJ1-1,CASSIYRDGTEAFF
TRBV7-9,TRBJ1-4,CASSPPQPGGFSNEKLFF
TRBV5-6,TRBJ2-7,CASSLWGGRGIEQYF
TRBV30,TRBJ1-2,CAWSVLGPGYTF
TRBV2,TRBJ2-7,CASSEVGRSDEQYF
TRBV5-1,TRBJ1-1,CASTLSGIKTEAFF